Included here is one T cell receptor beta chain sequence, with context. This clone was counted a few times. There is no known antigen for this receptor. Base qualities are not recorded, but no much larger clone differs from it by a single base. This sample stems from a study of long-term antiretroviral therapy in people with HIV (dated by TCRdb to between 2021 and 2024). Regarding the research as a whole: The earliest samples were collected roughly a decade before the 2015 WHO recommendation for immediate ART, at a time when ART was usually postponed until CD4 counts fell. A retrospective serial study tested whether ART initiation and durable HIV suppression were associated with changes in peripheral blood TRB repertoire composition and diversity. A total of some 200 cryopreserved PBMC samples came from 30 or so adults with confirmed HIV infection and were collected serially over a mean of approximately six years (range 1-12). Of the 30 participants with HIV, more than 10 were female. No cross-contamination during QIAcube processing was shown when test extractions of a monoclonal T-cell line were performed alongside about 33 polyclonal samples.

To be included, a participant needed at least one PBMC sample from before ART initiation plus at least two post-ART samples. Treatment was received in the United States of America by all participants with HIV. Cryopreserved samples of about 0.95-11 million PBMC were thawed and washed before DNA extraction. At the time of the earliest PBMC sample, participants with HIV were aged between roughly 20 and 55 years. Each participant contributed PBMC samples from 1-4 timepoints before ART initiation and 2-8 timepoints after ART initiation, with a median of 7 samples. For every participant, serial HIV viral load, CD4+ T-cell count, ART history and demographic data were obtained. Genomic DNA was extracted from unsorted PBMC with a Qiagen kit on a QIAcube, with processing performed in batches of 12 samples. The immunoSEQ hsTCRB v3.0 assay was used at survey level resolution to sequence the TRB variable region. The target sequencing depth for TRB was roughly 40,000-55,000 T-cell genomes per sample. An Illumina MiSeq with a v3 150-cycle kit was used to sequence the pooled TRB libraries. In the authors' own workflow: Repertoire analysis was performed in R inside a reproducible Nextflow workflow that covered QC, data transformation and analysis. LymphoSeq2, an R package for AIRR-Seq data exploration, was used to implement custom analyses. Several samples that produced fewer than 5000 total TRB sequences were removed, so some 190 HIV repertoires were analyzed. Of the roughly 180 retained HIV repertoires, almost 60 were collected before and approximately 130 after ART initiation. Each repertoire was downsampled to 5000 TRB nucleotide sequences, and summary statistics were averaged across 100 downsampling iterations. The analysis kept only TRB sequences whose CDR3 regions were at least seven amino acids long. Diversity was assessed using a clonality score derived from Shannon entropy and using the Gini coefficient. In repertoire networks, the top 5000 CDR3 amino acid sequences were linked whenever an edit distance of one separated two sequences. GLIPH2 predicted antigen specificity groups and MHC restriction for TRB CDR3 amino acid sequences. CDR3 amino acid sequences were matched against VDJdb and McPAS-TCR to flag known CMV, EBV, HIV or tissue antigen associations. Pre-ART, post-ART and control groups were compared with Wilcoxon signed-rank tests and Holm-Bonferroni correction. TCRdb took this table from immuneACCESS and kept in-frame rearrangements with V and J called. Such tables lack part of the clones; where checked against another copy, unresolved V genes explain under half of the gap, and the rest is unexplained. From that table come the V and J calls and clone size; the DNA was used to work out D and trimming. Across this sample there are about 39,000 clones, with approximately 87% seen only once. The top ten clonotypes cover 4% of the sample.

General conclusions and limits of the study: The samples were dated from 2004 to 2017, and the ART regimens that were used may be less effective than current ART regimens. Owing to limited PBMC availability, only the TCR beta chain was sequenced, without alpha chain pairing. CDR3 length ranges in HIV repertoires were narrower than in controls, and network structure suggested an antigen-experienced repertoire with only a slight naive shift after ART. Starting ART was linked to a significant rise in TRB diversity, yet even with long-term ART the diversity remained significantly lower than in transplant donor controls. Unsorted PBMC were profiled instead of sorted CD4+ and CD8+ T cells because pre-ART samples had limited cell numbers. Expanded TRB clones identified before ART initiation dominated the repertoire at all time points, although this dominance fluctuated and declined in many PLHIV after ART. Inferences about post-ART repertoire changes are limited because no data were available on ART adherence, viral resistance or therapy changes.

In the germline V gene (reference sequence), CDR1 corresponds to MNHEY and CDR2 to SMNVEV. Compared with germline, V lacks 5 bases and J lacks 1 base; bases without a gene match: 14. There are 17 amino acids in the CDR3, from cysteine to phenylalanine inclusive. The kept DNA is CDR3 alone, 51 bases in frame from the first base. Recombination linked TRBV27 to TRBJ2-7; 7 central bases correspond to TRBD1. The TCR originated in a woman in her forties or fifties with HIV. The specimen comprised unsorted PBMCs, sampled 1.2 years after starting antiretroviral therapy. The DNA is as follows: TGTGCCAGCAGTCGTTTAGCAGGACAGGCAATTTCCTACGAGCAGTACTTC. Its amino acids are CASSRLAGQAISYEQYF.